A selection of T cell receptor beta chains follows, all from one sample in a study of graft-versus-host responses after intestinal transplantation. These receptors have no known antigen. Clones were read by immunoSEQ multiplex PCR, and TCRdb kept only the in-frame ones, dropping some. The sample carries about 85,000 clones, 75% to 95% recorded once. This specimen was unstimulated CD8+ T cells sorted from spleen or lymph node cells, taken before transplant. These receptors came from a human donor who was the organ donor for an intestinal transplant. Both conserved end residues are part of each CDR3. The D gene is left open where the match is weak. Clone size, where shown, is once, few, many, or a class for clones that have expanded.

CDR3 | DNA | V | size | D | J
CASSLGLNTEAFF | TGCGCCAGCAGCCTGGGGCTAAACACTGAAGCTTTCTTT | TRBV5-1 | . | . | TRBJ1-1
CASSEDRGPYGYTF | TGTGCCAGCAGTGAAGATCGGGGGCCTTATGGCTACACCTTC | TRBV6-5 | . | . | TRBJ1-2
CASAGTTNSYEQYF | TGTGCCAGTGCCGGGACAACAAACTCCTACGAGCAGTACTTC | TRBV7-9 | . | . | TRBJ2-7
CASSAATGWYEQYF | TGTGCCAGCAGCGCCGCGACAGGTTGGTACGAGCAGTACTTC | TRBV5-5 | . | . | TRBJ2-7
CASSLEGTNYPNYGYTF | TGCGCCAGCAGCTTGGAGGGGACCAATTACCCAAACTATGGCTACACCTTC | TRBV5-1 | . | . | TRBJ1-2
CASSQDLGGRTEAFF | TGTGCCAGCAGCCAAGACTTGGGGGGCAGAACTGAAGCTTTCTTT | TRBV4-2 | . | . | TRBJ1-1
CASSFSLRETQYF | TGTGCCAGCAGTTTTTCACTTCGGGAGACCCAGTACTTC | TRBV27 | . | . | TRBJ2-5
CASSESKSPYNEQFF | TGTGCCAGCAGTGAGTCCAAATCCCCCTACAATGAGCAGTTCTTC | TRBV25-1 | . | . | TRBJ2-1
CASSTYRSGGRETQYF | TGTGCCAGCAGTACCTACCGTAGCGGGGGGCGAGAGACCCAGTACTTC | TRBV2 | . | TRBD2 | TRBJ2-5
CASRDGNTEAFF | TGTGCCAGCCGGGACGGTAACACTGAAGCTTTCTTT | TRBV19 | . | . | TRBJ1-1
CASSLGQGGDGYTF | TGCGCCAGCAGCTTGGGACAGGGCGGGGATGGCTACACCTTC | TRBV5-1 | once | TRBD1 | TRBJ1-2
CASSINFHEQYF | TGTGCCAGTAGTATCAATTTCCACGAGCAGTACTTC | TRBV19 | once | . | TRBJ2-7
CASSTQETQYF | TGCGCCAGCAGCACTCAAGAGACCCAGTACTTC | TRBV5-1 | few | . | TRBJ2-5
CASSEGQGLDSPLHF | TGTGCCAGCAGTGAAGGGCAGGGGCTAGATTCACCCCTCCACTTT | TRBV6-1 | . | . | TRBJ1-6
CASSTGTGSNQPQHF | TGTGCCAGCAGCACCGGGACAGGGAGCAATCAGCCCCAGCATTTT | TRBV2 | . | TRBD1 | TRBJ1-5
CASILTGGVTEAFF | TGTGCCAGTATCTTGACAGGGGGTGTGACTGAAGCTTTCTTT | TRBV19 | . | TRBD1 | TRBJ1-1
CASSSTGHRSSYEQYF | TGCGCCAGCAGTTCAACGGGACACCGGAGCTCCTACGAGCAGTACTTC | TRBV5-1 | . | . | TRBJ2-7
CASSLGYTPSQETQYF | TGTGCTAGCAGCTTAGGATATACGCCTAGCCAGGAGACCCAGTACTTC | TRBV7-7 | . | . | TRBJ2-5
CASSLLAGGGNEQFF | TGCGCCAGCAGCCTTCTAGCGGGAGGAGGCAATGAGCAGTTCTTC | TRBV4-1 | once | TRBD2 | TRBJ2-1
CASSLALAGAGGELFF | TGTGCCAGCAGCTTGGCTCTAGCGGGAGCGGGCGGGGAGCTGTTTTTT | TRBV5-4 | . | TRBD2 | TRBJ2-2
CASSSDIMNTEAFF | TGCGCCAGCAGCTCAGATATCATGAACACTGAAGCTTTCTTT | TRBV5-1 | . | . | TRBJ1-1
CSVEDRVDSSSYEQYF | TGCAGCGTTGAAGATCGGGTTGACAGCAGCTCCTACGAGCAGTACTTC | TRBV29-1 | . | . | TRBJ2-7
CASSLIGDPLETQYF | TGTGCCAGCAGTTTAATCGGGGACCCACTGGAGACCCAGTACTTC | TRBV27 | . | . | TRBJ2-5
CASSVGDINEKLFF | TGTGCCAGCAGCGTAGGGGACATTAATGAAAAACTGTTTTTT | TRBV9 | . | . | TRBJ1-4
CASSETGGHGYTF | TGTGCCAGCAGTGAAACGGGGGGCCACGGCTACACCTTC | TRBV2 | once | . | TRBJ1-2
CASSLWDPNNEQFF | TGTGCCAGCAGTTTATGGGACCCCAACAATGAGCAGTTCTTC | TRBV28 | . | . | TRBJ2-1
CASSPGLGNSPLHF | TGTGCCAGCAGCCCGGGGCTGGGGAATTCACCCCTCCACTTT | TRBV6-5 | . | . | TRBJ1-6
CASSRQPTWNTEAFF | TGTGCCAGCAGCCGTCAACCTACATGGAACACTGAAGCTTTCTTT | TRBV7-9 | once | . | TRBJ1-1
CASSQGPSSRGRIPHNEQFF | TGCGCCAGCAGCCAAGGGCCCTCCAGTCGCGGGAGGATCCCGCACAATGAGCAGTTCTTC | TRBV4-1 | . | TRBD2 | TRBJ2-1
CASSRIWQGEDTGELFF | TGTGCCAGCAGCCGTATTTGGCAGGGTGAGGACACCGGGGAGCTGTTTTTT | TRBV11-2 | . | . | TRBJ2-2
CASSPSGRYNEQFF | TGTGCCAGTAGTCCCAGCGGGAGGTACAATGAGCAGTTCTTC | TRBV19 | . | TRBD2 | TRBJ2-1
CSVFGILNTEAFF | TGCAGCGTTTTCGGGATTTTGAACACTGAAGCTTTCTTT | TRBV29-1 | . | . | TRBJ1-1
CASSTSGGVYNGYTF | TGTGCCAGCAGCACCTCCGGGGGGGTGTATAATGGCTACACCTTC | TRBV11-1 | . | . | TRBJ1-2
CASSPDVSYEQYF | TGTGCCAGTAGTCCGGACGTGTCCTACGAGCAGTACTTC | TRBV19 | . | . | TRBJ2-7
CASSWYPLAGEETQYF | TGTGCCAGCAGCTGGTATCCACTAGCGGGAGAGGAGACCCAGTACTTC | TRBV7-2 | . | TRBD2 | TRBJ2-5
CASSGTGLAVHNEQFF | TGTGCCAGCAGTGGGACGGGACTAGCGGTCCACAATGAGCAGTTCTTC | TRBV6-6 | . | TRBD2 | TRBJ2-1
CASSRITAGGLSTDTQYF | TGTGCCAGCAGCCGAATTACAGCGGGAGGACTAAGCACAGATACGCAGTATTTT | TRBV27 | . | TRBD2 | TRBJ2-3
CASSLLATYEQYF | TGTGCCAGCAGCCTCCTGGCCACCTACGAGCAGTACTTC | TRBV6-5 | . | . | TRBJ2-7
CASSLGFTGPDTQYF | TGTGCCAGCAGCTTAGGATTCACAGGACCAGATACGCAGTATTTT | TRBV7-9 | . | . | TRBJ2-3